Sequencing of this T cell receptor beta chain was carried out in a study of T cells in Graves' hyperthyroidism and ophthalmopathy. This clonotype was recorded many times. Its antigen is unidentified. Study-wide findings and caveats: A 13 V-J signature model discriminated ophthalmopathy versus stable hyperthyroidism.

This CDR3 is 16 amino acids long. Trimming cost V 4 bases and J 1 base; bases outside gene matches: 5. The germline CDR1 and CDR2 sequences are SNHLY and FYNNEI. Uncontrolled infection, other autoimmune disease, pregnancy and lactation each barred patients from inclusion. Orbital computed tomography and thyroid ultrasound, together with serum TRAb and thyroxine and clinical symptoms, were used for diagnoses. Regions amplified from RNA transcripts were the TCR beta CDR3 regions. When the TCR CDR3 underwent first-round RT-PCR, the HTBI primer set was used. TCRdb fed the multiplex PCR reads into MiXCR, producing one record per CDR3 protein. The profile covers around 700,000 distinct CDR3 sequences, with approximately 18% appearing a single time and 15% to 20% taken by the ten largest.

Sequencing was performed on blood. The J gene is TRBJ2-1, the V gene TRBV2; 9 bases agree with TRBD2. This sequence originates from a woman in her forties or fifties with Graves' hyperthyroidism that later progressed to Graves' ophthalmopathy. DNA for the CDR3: TGTGCCAGCAGTGGGGTAGCGGGGGATTCCTACAATGAGCAGTTCTTC. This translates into CASSGVAGDSYNEQFF.